The clone carrying this T cell receptor beta chain was counted once. Using immunoSEQ multiplex PCR, the repertoire was profiled, and TCRdb retains in-frame clones only, with some absent. The sample shows 200,000 or so clones, 60% to 85% of them seen only once. This specimen comes from a study of blood T cell repertoires in COVID-19. Germline assignment: CDR1 SGHKS and CDR2 YYEKEE (reference sequence). CDR3 length equals 15 residues. The V and J ends lost 4 bases and 5 bases, in that order; junction bases with no gene match: 5. Material: peripheral blood. The chain links TRBV5-5 to TRBJ2-5; 13 bases map to TRBD2. The TCR comes from a man between 60 and 70 years old with active or convalescent COVID-19. CDR3 nucleotide sequence: TGTGCCAGCAGCCGGACTAGCGGGAGTGGGGAGACCCAGTACTTC. Encoded protein: CASSRTSGSGETQYF.